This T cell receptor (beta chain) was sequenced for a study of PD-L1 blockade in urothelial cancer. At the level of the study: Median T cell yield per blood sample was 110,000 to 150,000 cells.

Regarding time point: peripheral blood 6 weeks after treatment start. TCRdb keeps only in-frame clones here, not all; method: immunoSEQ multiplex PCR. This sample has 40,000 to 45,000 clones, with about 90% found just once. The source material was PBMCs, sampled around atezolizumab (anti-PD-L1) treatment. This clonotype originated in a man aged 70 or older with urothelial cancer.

The CDR3: CASSSTGGRTEAFF. The CDR3 DNA follows: TGTGCCAGCAGCTCTACAGGGGGGCGGACTGAAGCTTTCTTT. The chain is built from TRBV11-2 and TRBJ1-1; 8 positions match TRBD1. Germline V gene lookup returns CDR1 SGHAT and CDR2 FQNNGV. The CDR3 sequence is 14 residues long. Unmatched junction bases numbered 6, after V lost 4 bases and J lost 5 bases.